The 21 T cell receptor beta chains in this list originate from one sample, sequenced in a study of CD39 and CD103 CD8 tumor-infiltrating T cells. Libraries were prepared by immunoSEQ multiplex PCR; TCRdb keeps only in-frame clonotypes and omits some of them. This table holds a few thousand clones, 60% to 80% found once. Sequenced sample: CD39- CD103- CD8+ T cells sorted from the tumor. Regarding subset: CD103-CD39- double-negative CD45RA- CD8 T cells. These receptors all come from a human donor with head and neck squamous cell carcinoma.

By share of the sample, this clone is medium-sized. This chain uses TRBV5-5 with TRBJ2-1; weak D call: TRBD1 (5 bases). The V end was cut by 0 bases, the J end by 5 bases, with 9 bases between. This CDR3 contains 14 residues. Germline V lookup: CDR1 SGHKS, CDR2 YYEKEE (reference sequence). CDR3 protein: CASSLGQTHNEQFF. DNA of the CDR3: TGTGCCAGCAGCTTGGGACAGACCCACAATGAGCAGTTCTTC.

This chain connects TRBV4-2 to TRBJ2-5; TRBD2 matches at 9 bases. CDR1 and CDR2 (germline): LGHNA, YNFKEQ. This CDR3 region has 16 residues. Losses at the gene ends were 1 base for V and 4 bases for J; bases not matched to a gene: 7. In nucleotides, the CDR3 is TGTGCCAGCAGCCAAGCCCCTAGCGGGGTGTTAGAGACCCAGTACTTC. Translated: CASSQAPSGVLETQYF.

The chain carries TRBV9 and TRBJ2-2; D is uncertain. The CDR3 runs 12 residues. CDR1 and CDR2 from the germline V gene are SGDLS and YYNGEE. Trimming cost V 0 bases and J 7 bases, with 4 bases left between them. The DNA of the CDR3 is TGTGCCAGCAGCGTAGATGTCGGGGAGCTGTTTTTT. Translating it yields CASSVDVGELFF.

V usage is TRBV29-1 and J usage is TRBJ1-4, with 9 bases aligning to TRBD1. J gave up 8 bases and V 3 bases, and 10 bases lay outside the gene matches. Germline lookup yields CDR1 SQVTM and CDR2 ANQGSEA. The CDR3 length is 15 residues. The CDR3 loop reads CSVEDRGDIGEKLFF. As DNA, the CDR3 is TGCAGCGTTGAGGACAGGGGCGATATCGGGGAAAAACTGTTTTTT.

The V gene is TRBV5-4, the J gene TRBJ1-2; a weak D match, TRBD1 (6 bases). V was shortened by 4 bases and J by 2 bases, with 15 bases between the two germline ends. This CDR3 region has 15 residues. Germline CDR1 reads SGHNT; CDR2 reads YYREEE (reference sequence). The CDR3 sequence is CASSPLPGANYGYTF. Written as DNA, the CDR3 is TGTGCCAGCAGCCCTTTACCGGGGGCGAACTATGGCTACACCTTC.

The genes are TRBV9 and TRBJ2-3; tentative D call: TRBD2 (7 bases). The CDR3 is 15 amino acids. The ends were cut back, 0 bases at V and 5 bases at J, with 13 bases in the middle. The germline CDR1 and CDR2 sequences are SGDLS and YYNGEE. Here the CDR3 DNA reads TGTGCCAGCAGCGTAGGGTGGGGGGGCCGAGATACGCAGTATTTT. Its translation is CASSVGWGGRDTQYF.

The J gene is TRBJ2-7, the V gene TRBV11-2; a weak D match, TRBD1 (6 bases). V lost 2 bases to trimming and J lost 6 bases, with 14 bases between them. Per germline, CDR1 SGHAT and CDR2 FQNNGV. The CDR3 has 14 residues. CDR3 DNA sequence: TGTGCCAGCAGCTTAATCCTTGGGGGCGGCGAGCAGTACTTC. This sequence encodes CASSLILGGGEQYF.

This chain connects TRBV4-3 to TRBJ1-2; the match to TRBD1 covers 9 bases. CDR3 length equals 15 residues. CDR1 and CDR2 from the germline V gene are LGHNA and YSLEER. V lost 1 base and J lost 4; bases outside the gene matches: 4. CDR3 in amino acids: CASSQGGQGLYGYTF. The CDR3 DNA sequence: TGCGCCAGCAGCCAAGGGGGACAGGGTCTCTATGGCTACACCTTC.

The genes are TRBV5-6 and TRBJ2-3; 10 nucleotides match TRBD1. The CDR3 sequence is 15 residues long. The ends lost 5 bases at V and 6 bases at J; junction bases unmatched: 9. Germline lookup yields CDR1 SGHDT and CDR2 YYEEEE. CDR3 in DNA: TGTGCCAGCAGACCCGACAGGGGGCGCTTGGATACGCAGTATTTT. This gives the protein CASRPDRGRLDTQYF.

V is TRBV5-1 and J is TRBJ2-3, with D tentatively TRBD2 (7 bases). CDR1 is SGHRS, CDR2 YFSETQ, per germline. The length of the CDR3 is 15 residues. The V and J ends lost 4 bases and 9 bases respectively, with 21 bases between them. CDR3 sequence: CASSPVSGAQGTQYF. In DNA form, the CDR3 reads TGCGCCAGCAGCCCCGTCAGCGGGGCCCAGGGGACGCAGTATTTT. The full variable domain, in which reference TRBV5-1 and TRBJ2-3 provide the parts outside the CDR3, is KAGVTQTPRYLIKTRGQQVTLSCSPISGHRSVSWYQQTPGQGLQFLFEYFSETQRNKGNFPGRFSGRQFSNSRSEMNVSTLELGDSALYLCASSPVSGAQGTQYFGPGTRLTVL.

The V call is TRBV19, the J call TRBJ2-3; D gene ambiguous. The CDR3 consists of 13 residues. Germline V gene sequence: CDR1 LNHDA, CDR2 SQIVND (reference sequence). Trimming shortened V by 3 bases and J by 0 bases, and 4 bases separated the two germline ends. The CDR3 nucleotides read TGTGCCAGTAGTATCGACAGCACAGATACGCAGTATTTT. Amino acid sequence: CASSIDSTDTQYF.

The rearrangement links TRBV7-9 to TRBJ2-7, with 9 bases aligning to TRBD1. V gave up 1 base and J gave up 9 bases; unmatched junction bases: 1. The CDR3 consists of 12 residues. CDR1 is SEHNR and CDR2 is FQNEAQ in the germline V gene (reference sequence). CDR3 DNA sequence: TGTGCCAGCAGCTTAGGGGGACAGGGGCAGTACTTC. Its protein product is CASSLGGQGQYF.

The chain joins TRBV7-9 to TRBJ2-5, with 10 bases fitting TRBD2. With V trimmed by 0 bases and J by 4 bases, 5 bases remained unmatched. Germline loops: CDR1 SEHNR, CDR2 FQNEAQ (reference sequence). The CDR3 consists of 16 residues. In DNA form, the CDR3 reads TGTGCCAGCAGCTTAGCGTTAGCGGGGGGCCGAGAGACCCAGTACTTC. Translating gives CASSLALAGGRETQYF.

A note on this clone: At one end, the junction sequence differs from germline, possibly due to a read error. CDR3: CASRSPGREILDDF. The CDR3 DNA reads TGTGCCAGCAGGTCCCCGGGACGGGAGATTCTAGACGACTTT. J is TRBJ1-3 and V is TRBV7-9; tentatively, D is TRBD1 (5 bases). The length of the CDR3 is 14 residues. Germline values: CDR1 SEHNR, CDR2 FQNEAQ (reference sequence).

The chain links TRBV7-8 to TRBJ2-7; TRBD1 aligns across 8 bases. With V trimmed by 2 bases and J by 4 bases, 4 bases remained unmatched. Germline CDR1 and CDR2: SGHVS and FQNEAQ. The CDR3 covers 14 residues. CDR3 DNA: TGTGCCAGCAGCTTAAGCAGGGGGCCTTACGAGCAGTACTTC. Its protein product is CASSLSRGPYEQYF.

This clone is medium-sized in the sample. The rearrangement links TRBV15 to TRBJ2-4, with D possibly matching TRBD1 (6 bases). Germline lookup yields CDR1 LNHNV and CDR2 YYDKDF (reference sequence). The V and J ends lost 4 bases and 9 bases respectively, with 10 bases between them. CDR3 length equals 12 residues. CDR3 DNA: TGTGCCACCAGCACCCGAGGGGGCATTCAGTACTTC. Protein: CATSTRGGIQYF.

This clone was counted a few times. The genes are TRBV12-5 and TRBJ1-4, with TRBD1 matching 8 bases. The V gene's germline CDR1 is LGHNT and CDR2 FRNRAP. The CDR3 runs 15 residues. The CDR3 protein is CASRFLTGEDEKLFF. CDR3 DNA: TGTGCAAGTCGGTTTCTGACAGGGGAGGACGAAAAACTGTTTTTT.

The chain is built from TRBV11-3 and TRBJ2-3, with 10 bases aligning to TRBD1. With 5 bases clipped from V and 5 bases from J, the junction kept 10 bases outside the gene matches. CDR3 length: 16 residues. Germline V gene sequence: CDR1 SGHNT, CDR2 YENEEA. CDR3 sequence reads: CASSDMGTGDGDTQYF. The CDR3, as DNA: TGTGCCAGCAGCGATATGGGGACAGGGGACGGAGATACGCAGTATTTT.

CDR3 protein: CASSLAGHTGELFF. In DNA form, the CDR3 reads TGTGCCAGCAGCTTAGCGGGGCACACCGGGGAGCTGTTTTTT. J is TRBJ2-2 and V is TRBV7-9; perhaps TRBD1 as D (5 bases). This CDR3 region has 14 residues. CDR1 SEHNR and CDR2 FQNEAQ come from the germline V gene (reference sequence). V lost 0 bases and J lost 3, with 5 bases in between. Variable domain in full (rest from reference TRBV7-9 and TRBJ2-2): DTGVSQNPRHKITKRGQNVTFRCDPISEHNRLYWYRQTLGQGPEFLTYFQNEAQLEKSRLLSDRFSAERPKGSFSTLEIQRTEQGDSAMYLCASSLAGHTGELFFGEGSRLTVL.

The CDR3 DNA reads as TGCGCCAGCAGCCGAGGACAGGGGGATTACTATGGCTACACCTTC. Translation gives CASSRGQGDYYGYTF. The V call is TRBV4-3, the J call TRBJ1-2, with 10 bases fitting TRBD1. Germline values: CDR1 LGHNA, CDR2 YSLEER. This CDR3 has 15 amino acids. Unmatched junction bases numbered 5, after V lost 4 bases and J lost 3 bases.

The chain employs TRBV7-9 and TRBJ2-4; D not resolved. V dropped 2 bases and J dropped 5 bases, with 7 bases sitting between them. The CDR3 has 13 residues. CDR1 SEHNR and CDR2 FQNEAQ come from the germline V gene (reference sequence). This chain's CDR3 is CASSLSPENIQYF. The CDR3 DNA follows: TGTGCCAGCAGCTTAAGCCCAGAAAACATTCAGTACTTC.